This entry features one T cell receptor (beta chain) sequence. The antigen is unknown. Only in-frame clones appear in the TCRdb table, and some are missing; sequencing was by immunoSEQ multiplex PCR. The data show 200,000 to 250,000 clones, roughly 89% seen once. This record comes from a study of cytomegalovirus exposure and HLA in healthy donors. Overall study context: The 95 to 150 validation repertoires were produced on the same platform as the 650 or so repertoires of the first cohort. This was reported in a later analysis.

The study's findings and limits: 164 TCR beta chains were listed as cytomegalovirus-associated. Three CMV-associated chains were confirmed in vitro to be specific for CMV antigens. Within the 130 or so validation repertoires, first-cohort TCR clusters tended to co-occur, according to a later analysis.

Sequences were obtained from PBMCs. This TCR was sampled from a man aged 18-30 years in good health and CMV-seronegative.

The CDR3 region has the DNA TGCGCCAGCAGGCAGGGACTAGGGCAACAAGAGACCCAGTACTTC. It yields the protein CASRQGLGQQETQYF. The chain carries TRBV5-1 and TRBJ2-5; 8 bases match TRBD2. This CDR3 has 15 residues. The V gene end was trimmed by 5 bases and the J gene end by 2 bases; junction bases not matched to a gene: 8. Germline V gene lookup returns CDR1 SGHRS and CDR2 YFSETQ.